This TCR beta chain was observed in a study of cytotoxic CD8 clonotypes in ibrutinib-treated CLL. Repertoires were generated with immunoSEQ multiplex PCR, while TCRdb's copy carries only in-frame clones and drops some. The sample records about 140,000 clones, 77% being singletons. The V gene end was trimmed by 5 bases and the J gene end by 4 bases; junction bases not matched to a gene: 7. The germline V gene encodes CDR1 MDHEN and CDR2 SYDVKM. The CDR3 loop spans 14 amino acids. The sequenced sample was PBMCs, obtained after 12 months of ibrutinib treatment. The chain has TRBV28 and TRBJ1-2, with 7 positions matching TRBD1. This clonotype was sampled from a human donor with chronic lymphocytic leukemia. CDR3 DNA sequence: TGTGCCAGCAGTCCCCAGGGGGTTGGCTATGGCTACACCTTC. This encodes CASSPQGVGYGYTF.